These 2 T cell receptor beta chains originate from one sample sequenced in a study of CD8+CD57+ T cells in acquired aplastic anemia. The template used for profiling TCR beta VDJ and CDR3 was genomic DNA. Via MiXCR, TCRdb re-called the reads, giving one row per CDR3 protein. In the table there are approximately 380,000 distinct CDR3 sequences, 65% to 80% of which are singletons. Sequencing used sorted CD4+, CD8+, or CD8+CD57+ T cells (not recorded which) from PBMCs. The receptors shown here come from a human donor in good health, serving as a control.

This clonotype occurred many times. V usage is TRBV6-1 and J usage is TRBJ1-5; D unclear. The CDR3 sequence is 16 residues long. Germline V gene lookup returns CDR1 MNHNS and CDR2 SASEGT. V lost 0 bases, J lost 3 bases, and 12 bases lay in between. This chain's CDR3 is CASSEAFVYNNQPQHF. The CDR3 DNA sequence: TGTGCCAGCAGTGAAGCTTTTGTTTACAACAATCAGCCCCAGCATTTT.

On this clonotype itself: The junction does not match germline at one end; this may be a read error. The chain uses TRBV7-8 and TRBJ1-1; TRBD1 might be the D (5 bases). Germline CDR1 reads SGHVS; CDR2 reads FQNEAQ. CDR3 length: 14 residues. In DNA, the CDR3 is TGTGCCAGCAGAGAGGGGCGGTTCGCTACTGCAGCTTTCTTT. Residues: CASREGRFATAAFF. Full variable domain (outside the CDR3, taken from reference TRBV7-8 and TRBJ1-1): GAGVSQSPRYKVAKRGQDVALRCDPISGHVSLFWYQQALGQGPEFLTYFQNEAQLDKSGLPSDRFFAERPEGSVSTLKIQRTQQEDSAVYLCASREGRFATAAFFGQGTRLTVV.